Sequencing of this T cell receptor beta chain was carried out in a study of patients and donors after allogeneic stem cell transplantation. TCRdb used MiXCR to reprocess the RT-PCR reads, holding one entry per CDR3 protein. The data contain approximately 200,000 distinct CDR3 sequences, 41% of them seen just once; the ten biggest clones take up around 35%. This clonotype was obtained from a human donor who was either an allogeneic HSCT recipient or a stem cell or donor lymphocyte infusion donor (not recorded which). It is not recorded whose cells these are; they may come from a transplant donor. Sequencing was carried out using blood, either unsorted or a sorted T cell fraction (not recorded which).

CDR3 bases: TGTGCCAGCAGTCCAATGCCGTCCGGGAGGGCAACAGATACGCAGTATTTT. This gives the protein CASSPMPSGRATDTQYF. This sequence joins TRBV6-5 and TRBJ2-3; 8 bases agree with TRBD2. CDR3 length: 17 amino acids. The germline V gene encodes CDR1 MNHEY and CDR2 SVGAGI. The junction had 13 bases not matched to a gene; V was cut back by 5 bases and J by 3 bases.